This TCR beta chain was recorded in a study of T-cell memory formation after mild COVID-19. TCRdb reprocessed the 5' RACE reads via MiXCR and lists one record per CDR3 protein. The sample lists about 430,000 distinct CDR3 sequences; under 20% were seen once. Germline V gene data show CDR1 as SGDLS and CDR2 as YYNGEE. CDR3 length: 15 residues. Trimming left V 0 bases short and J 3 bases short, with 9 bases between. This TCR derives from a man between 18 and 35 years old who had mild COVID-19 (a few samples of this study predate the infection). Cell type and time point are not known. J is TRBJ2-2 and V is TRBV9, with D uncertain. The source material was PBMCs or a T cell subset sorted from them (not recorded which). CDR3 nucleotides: TGTGCCAGCAGCGTAGCCAGTAGGGACACCGGGGAGCTGTTTTTT. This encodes CASSVASRDTGELFF.